Each of the 5 T cell receptor beta chains below was sequenced from the same sample in a study of CXCR3-negative and CXCR3-positive naive CD8 T cells. Whole-study findings and limits: Naive cells positive for CXCR3 carried more hydrophobic TRB CDR3s than CXCR3-negative ones.

These receptors have no known antigen. UMI-labeled TRB cDNA libraries were prepared by 5' RACE. TCRdb reanalyzed the 5' RACE reads and collapses them to one entry per CDR3 protein, without DNA. This sample's clone table lists several thousand distinct CDR3 sequences. Sequencing input: naive CXCR3+ CD8+ T cells from blood. As to subset: CD45RO-CCR7+CD27+CD95- naive CD8+ T cells expressing CXCR3 (TNR3+). The source of these receptors is a human donor in good health. Some clones in this sample may be carry-over from other donors' samples.

In terms of frequency, this clonotype is medium-sized. The V call is TRBV29-1, the J call TRBJ2-3. The V gene's germline CDR1 is SQVTM and CDR2 ANQGSEA. This CDR3 contains 12 residues. The CDR3 loop reads CSVLVSTDTQYF.

The CDR3 spells CASSSGTSGGNEQFF. This chain connects TRBV5-1 to TRBJ2-1; checking the TCRdb D call of TRBD2 is not possible without DNA. The CDR3 contains 15 residues. CDR1 is SGHRS and CDR2 is YFSETQ in the germline V gene. Using reference TRBV5-1 and TRBJ2-1 for the parts outside the CDR3, the full variable domain is KAGVTQTPRYLIKTRGQQVTLSCSPISGHRSVSWYQQTPGQGLQFLFEYFSETQRNKGNFPGRFSGRQFSNSRSEMNVSTLELGDSALYLCASSSGTSGGNEQFFGPGTRLTVL.

The chain joins TRBV5-1 to TRBJ2-1. The CDR3 is 16 residues long. Per the germline V gene, CDR1 is SGHRS and CDR2 is YFSETQ. CDR3 region: CASSFGEESSYNEQFF.

V gene TRBV2 combines with J gene TRBJ2-2. CDR3 length: 16 amino acids. Germline CDR1 SNHLY, CDR2 FYNNEI. CDR3 sequence: CASSGHLEGYTGELFF.

Judged by frequency, this clonotype is medium-sized. The V call is TRBV5-1, the J call TRBJ2-2; TCRdb reports TRBD2, a call that lacks DNA to check it against. The CDR3 totals 15 residues. CDR1 SGHRS and CDR2 YFSETQ come from the germline V gene. The CDR3 loop reads CASTTSGTNTGELFF. Full variable domain (rest looked up from reference TRBV5-1 and TRBJ2-2): KAGVTQTPRYLIKTRGQQVTLSCSPISGHRSVSWYQQTPGQGLQFLFEYFSETQRNKGNFPGRFSGRQFSNSRSEMNVSTLELGDSALYLCASTTSGTNTGELFFGEGSRLTVL.